The following is a TCR beta chain sequence with its context. As yet, its antigen is unknown. MiXCR was run by TCRdb on the reads, yielding one entry per CDR3 protein. This sample has 300,000 to 400,000 distinct CDR3 sequences, with approximately 32% found just once. The data derive from a study of T cell repertoires in cytomegalovirus infection. Trimming at V came to 0 bases and at J to 13 bases, leaving 5 bases not matched to a gene. Germline values: CDR1 SGHVS, CDR2 FNYEAQ. There are 13 residues in the CDR3. This sequence joins TRBV7-6 and TRBJ1-4; 7 bases fit TRBD1. Sample: cultured PBMCs, taken from culture after CMV antigen stimulation. This TCR came from a human donor in good health (CMV status not recorded). Some clones in this sample may be carry-over from other donors' samples. This CDR3 reads CASSLATGKGLFF. CDR3 coding DNA: TGTGCCAGCAGCTTAGCGACAGGGAAGGGACTGTTTTTT.